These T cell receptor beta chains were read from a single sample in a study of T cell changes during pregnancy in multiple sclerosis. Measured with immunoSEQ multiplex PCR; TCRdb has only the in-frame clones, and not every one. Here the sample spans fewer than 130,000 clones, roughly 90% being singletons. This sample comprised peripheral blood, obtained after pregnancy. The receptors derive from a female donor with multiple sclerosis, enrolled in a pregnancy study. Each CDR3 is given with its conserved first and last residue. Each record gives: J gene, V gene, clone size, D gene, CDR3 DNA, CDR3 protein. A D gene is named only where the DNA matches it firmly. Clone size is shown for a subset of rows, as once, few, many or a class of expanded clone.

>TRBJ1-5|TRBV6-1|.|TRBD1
TGTGCCAGCAGTGGGGACAGGGAAAATCAGCCCCAGCATTTT
CASSGDRENQPQHF
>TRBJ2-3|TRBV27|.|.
TGTGCCAGCAGTTCTAGTTGGGGCAGCACAGATACGCAGTATTTT
CASSSSWGSTDTQYF
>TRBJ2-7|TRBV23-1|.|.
TGCGCCAGCAGTCAAGCCAGCTCCTACGAGCAGTACTTC
CASSQASSYEQYF
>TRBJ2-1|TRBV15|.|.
TGTGCCACCAGCATTCAAACAACAGGGGAGCAGTTCTTC
CATSIQTTGEQFF
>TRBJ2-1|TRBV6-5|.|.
TGTGCCAGCAGTTACGGTGGAGGTACCCCCTACAATGAGCAGTTCTTC
CASSYGGGTPYNEQFF
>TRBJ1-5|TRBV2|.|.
TGTGCCAGCAGTGTTGATGGCACCAATCAGCCCCAGCATTTT
CASSVDGTNQPQHF
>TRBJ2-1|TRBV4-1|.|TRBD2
TGCGCCAGCAGCCAAAGCGGGGGCCTCTACAATGAGCAGTTCTTC
CASSQSGGLYNEQFF
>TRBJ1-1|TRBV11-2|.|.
TGTGCCAGCAGACGGCTCAGGGGGAACACTGAAGCTTTCTTT
CASRRLRGNTEAFF
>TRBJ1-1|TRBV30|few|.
TGTGCCTGGAGTGGACAGATGAACACTGAAGCTTTCTTT
CAWSGQMNTEAFF
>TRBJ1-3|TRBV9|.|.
TGTGCCAGCAGCGTAGACCGGGGGAGCACCATATATTTT
CASSVDRGSTIYF
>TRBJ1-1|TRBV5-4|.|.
TGTGCCAGCAGTGAGGCCCGGAACCCTGAAGCTTTCTTT
CASSEARNPEAFF